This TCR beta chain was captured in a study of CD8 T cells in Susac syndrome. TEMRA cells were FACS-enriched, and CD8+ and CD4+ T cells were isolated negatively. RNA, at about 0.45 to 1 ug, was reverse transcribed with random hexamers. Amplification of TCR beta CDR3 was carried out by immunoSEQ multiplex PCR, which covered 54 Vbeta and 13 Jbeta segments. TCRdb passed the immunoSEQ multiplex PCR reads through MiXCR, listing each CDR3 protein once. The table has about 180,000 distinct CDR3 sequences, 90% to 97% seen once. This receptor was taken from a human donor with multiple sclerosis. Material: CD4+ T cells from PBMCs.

The CDR3 spells CASSSPAAGDNEQFF. In nucleotides, the CDR3 is TGTGCCAGCAGCTCCCCCGCGGCGGGGGACAATGAGCAGTTCTTC. The chain links TRBV11-2 to TRBJ2-1; 7 nucleotides align to TRBD2. From germline, CDR1 is SGHAT and CDR2 FQNNGV. The CDR3 spans 15 residues. V was clipped by 4 bases and J by 5 bases; unmatched bases: 8.